The present T cell receptor (beta chain) was sequenced within a study of control samples from healthy donors and cancer patients. TCRdb keeps only in-frame clones here, not all; method: immunoSEQ multiplex PCR. The sample includes 350,000 to 450,000 clones, 80% to 95% of them seen just once. Germline loops: CDR1 LGHDT, CDR2 YNNKEL (reference sequence). V lost 0 bases and J lost 5, with 13 bases in between. The CDR3 contains 15 residues. The chain employs TRBV3-1 (or the pseudogene TRBV3-2) and TRBJ2-5; a possible D gene is TRBD2 (5 bases). The TCR sequence derives from a man aged 40-49 years with head and neck cancer. The sequencing input was PBMCs. The CDR3 reads CASSQDNGEWETQYF. The CDR3 coding sequence is TGTGCCAGCAGCCAAGATAACGGGGAATGGGAGACCCAGTACTTC.